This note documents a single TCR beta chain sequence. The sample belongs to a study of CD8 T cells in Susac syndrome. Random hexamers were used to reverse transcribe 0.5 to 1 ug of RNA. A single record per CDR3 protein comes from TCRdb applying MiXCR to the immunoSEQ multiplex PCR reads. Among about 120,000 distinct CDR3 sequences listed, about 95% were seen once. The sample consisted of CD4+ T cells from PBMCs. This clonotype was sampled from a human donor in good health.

The chain's CDR3 is CASSSGLTNTGELFF. DNA for the CDR3: TGTGCCAGCAGCTCCGGACTGACTAACACCGGGGAGCTGTTTTTT. The V and J genes are TRBV11-2 and TRBJ2-2; TRBD2 might be the D (5 bases). There are 15 residues in the CDR3. The germline V gene has CDR1 SGHAT and CDR2 FQNNGV. V was clipped by 4 bases and J by 2 bases, with 11 bases between them.